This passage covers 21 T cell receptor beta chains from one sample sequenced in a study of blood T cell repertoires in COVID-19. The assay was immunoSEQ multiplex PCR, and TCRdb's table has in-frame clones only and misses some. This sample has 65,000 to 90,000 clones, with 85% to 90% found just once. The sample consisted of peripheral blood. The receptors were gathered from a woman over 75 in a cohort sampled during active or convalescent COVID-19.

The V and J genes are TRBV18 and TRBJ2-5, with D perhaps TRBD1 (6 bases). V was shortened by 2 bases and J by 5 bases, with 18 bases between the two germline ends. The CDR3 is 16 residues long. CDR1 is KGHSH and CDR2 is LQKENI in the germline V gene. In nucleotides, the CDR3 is TGTGCCAGCTCACCAGCAGTACGCTGGCAGGGGGAGACCCAGTACTTC. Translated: CASSPAVRWQGETQYF.

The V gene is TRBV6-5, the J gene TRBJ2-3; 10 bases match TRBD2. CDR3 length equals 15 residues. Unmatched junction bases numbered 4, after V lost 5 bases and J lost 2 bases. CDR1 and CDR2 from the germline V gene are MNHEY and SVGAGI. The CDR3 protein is CASSTGTSATDTQYF. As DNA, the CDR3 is TGTGCCAGCAGTACGGGGACTAGCGCCACAGATACGCAGTATTTT.

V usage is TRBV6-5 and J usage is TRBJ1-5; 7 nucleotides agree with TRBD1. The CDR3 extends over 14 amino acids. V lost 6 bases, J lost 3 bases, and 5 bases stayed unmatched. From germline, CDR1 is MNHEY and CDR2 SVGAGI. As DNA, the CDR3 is TGTGCCAGCAGATTGGACAGGATCAATCAGCCCCAGCATTTT. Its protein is CASRLDRINQPQHF.

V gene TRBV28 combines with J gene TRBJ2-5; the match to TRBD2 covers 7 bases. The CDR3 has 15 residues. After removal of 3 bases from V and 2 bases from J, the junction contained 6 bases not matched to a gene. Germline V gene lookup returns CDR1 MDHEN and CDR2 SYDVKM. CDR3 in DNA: TGTGCCAGCAGTTTGGGGGGGAGGAATCAAGAGACCCAGTACTTC. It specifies CASSLGGRNQETQYF.

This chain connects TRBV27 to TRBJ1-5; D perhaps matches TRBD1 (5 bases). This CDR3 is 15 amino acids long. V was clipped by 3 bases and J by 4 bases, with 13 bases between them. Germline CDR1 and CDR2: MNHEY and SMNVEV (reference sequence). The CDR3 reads CASSLGTAGNQPQHF. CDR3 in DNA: TGTGCCAGCAGTTTGGGGACGGCGGGAAATCAGCCCCAGCATTTT.

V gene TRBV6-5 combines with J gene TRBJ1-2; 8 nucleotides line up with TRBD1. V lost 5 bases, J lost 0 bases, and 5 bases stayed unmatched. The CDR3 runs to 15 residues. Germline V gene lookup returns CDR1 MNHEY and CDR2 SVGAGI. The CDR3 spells CASSNAGGANYGYTF. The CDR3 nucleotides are TGTGCCAGCAGTAACGCAGGGGGCGCTAACTATGGCTACACCTTC.

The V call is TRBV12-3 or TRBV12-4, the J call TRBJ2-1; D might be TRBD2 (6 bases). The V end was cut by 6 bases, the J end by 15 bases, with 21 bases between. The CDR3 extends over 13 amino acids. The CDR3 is CASSYGTSRTGFF. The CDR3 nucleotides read TGTGCCAGCAGCTATGGGACTTCTCGGACGGGGTTCTTC.

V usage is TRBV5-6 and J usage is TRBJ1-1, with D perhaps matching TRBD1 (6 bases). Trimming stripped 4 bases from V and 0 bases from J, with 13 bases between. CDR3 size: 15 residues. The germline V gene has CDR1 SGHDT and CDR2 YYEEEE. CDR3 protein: CASSPRDRLNTEAFF. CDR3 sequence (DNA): TGTGCCAGCAGCCCCCGCGACAGGTTGAACACTGAAGCTTTCTTT.

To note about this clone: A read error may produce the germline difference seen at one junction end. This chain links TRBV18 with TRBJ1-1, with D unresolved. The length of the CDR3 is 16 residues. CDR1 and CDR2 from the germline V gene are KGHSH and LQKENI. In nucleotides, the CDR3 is TGTGCCAGCTCGTATGGAATGGGAGGAGAGAACATTGAAGCTTTCTTT. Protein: CASSYGMGGENIEAFF.

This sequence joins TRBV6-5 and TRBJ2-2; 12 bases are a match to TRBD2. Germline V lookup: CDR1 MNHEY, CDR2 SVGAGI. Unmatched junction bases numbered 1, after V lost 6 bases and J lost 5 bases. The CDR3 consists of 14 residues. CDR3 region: CASRLAGGTGELFF. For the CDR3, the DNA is TGTGCCAGCAGACTAGCGGGAGGAACCGGGGAGCTGTTTTTT.

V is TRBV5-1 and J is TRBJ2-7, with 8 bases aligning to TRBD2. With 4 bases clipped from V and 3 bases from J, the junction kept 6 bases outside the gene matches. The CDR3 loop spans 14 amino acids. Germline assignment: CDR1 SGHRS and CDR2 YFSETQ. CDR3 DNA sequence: TGCGCCAGCAGCCCCCCGACTAGCGTCTACGAGCAGTACTTC. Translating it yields CASSPPTSVYEQYF.

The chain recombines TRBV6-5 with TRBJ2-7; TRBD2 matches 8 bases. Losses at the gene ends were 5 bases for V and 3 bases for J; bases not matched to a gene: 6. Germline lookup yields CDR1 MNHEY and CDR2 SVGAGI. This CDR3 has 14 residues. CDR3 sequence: CASSSGGTIYEQYF. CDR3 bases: TGTGCCAGCAGTAGCGGGGGAACGATCTACGAGCAGTACTTC.

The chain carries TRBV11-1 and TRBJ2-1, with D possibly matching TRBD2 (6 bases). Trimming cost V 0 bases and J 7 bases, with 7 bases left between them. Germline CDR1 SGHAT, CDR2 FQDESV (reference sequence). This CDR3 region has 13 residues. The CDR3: CASSLAGGNEQFF. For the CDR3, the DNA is TGTGCCAGCAGCTTAGCCGGAGGGAATGAGCAGTTCTTC.

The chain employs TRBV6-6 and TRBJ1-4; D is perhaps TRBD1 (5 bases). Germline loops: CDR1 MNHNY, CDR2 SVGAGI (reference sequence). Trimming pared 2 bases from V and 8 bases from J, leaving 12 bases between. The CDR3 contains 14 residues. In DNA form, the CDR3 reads TGTGCCAGCAGTTACGTCCCCCGGGGGGAAAAACTGTTTTTT. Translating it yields CASSYVPRGEKLFF.

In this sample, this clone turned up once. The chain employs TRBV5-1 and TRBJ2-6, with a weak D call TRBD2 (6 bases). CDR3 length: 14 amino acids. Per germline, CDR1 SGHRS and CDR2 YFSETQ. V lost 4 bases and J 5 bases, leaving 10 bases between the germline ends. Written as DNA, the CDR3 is TGCGCCAGCAGCCCGGGGGACCGGGCCAACGTCCTGACTTTC. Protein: CASSPGDRANVLTF. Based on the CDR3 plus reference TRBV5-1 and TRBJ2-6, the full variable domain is KAGVTQTPRYLIKTRGQQVTLSCSPISGHRSVSWYQQTPGQGLQFLFEYFSETQRNKGNFPGRFSGRQFSNSRSEMNVSTLELGDSALYLCASSPGDRANVLTFGAGSRLTVL.

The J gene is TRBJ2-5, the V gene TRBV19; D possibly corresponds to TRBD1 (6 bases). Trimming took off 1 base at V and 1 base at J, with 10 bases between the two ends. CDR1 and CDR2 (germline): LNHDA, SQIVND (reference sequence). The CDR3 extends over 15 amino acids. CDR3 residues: CASSIAGQLQETQYF. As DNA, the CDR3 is TGTGCCAGTAGTATAGCGGGACAACTCCAAGAGACCCAGTACTTC.

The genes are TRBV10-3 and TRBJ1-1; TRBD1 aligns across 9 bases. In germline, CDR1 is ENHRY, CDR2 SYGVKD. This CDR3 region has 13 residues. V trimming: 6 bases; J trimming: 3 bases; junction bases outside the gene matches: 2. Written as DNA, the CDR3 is TGTGCCATCAGACAGGGGGCTTACACTGAAGCTTTCTTT. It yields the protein CAIRQGAYTEAFF.

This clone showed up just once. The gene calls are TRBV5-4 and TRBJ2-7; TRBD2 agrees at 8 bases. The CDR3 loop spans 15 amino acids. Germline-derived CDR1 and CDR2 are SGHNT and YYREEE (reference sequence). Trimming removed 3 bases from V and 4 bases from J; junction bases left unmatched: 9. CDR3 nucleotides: TGTGCCAGCAGCTCGATTAAAGCGGGAGTGTACGAGCAGTACTTC. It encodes CASSSIKAGVYEQYF.

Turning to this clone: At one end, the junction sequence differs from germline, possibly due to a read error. The CDR3 sequence is CASSLGSGRSPF. The CDR3 bases are TGTGCCAGCAGCTTGGGGTCGGGTCGTTCTCCCTTC. The chain has TRBV5-6 and TRBJ1-2; D call uncertain. This CDR3 region has 12 residues. CDR1 and CDR2 from the germline V gene are SGHDT and YYEEEE.

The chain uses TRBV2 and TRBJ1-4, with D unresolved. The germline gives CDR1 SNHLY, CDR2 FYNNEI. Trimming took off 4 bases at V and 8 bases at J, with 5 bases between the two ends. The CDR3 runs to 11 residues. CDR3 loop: CASSALEKLFF. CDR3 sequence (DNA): TGTGCCAGCAGTGCTTTAGAAAAACTGTTTTTT.

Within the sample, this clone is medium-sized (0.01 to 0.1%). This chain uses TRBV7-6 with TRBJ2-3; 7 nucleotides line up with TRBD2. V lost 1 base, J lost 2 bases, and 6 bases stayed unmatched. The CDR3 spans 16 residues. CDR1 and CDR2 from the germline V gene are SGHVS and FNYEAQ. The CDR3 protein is CASSLEPSGSTDTQYF. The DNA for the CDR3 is TGTGCCAGCAGCTTAGAGCCTAGCGGATCCACAGATACGCAGTATTTT.